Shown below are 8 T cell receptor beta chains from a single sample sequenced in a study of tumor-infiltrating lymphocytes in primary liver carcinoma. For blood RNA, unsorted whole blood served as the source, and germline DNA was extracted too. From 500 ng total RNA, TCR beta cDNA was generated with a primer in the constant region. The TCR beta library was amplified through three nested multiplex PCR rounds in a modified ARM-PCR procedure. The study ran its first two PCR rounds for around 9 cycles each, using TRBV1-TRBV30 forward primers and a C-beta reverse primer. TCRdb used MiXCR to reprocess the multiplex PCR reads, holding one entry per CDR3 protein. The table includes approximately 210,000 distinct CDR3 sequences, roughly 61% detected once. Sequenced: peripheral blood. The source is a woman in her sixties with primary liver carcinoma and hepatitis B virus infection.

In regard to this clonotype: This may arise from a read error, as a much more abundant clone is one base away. DNA for the CDR3: TGTGCCAGCAACCTTGGGACTAGTTCCGAAGAGACCCAGTACTTC. It yields the protein CASNLGTSSEETQYF. The rearrangement links TRBV4-2 to TRBJ2-5, with 8 nucleotides matching TRBD2. This CDR3 has 15 amino acids. V shed 7 bases and J 3 bases; nucleotides not matched to a gene: 10. Looked up from germline, CDR1 is LGHNA and CDR2 is YNFKEQ.

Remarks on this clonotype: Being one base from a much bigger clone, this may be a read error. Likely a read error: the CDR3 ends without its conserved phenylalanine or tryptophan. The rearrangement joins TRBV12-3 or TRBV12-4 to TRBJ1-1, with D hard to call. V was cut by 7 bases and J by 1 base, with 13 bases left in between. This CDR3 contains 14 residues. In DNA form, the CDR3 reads TGTGCCAGCAATAAGAGGACGGAGAACACTGAAGCTTTCATT. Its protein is CASNKRTENTEAFI.

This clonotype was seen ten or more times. In nucleotides, the CDR3 is TGTGCCAGCAGCCAACAAACGGACAGGGTGTTGAATGAGCAGTTCTTC. As protein: CASSQQTDRVLNEQFF. The V gene is TRBV11-2, the J gene TRBJ2-1, with 8 bases that match TRBD1. In germline, CDR1 is SGHAT, CDR2 FQNNGV. The V segment lost 5 bases and the J segment 7 bases; nucleotides outside the gene matches: 13. The CDR3 extends over 16 amino acids.

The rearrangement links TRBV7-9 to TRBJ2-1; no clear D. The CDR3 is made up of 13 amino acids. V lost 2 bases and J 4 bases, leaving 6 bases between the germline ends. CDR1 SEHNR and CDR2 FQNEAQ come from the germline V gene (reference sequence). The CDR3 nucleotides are TGTGCCAGCAGCTTATGGGAATACAATGAGCAGTTCTTC. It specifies CASSLWEYNEQFF.

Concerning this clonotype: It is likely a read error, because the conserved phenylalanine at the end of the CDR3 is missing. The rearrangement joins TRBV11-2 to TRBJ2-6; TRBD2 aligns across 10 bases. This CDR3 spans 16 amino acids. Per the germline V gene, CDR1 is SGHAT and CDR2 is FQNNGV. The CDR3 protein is CTSSSSGRAGANILTL. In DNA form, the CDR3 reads TGTACCAGCAGTTCCAGCGGGAGGGCTGGGGCCAACATCCTGACTTTA.

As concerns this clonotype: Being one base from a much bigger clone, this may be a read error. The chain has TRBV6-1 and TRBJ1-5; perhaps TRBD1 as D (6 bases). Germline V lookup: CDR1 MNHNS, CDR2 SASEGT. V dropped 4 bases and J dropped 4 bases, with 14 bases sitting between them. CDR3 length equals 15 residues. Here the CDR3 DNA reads TGTGCCAGCAGTGGCGGACAGTTTGGGAATCAGCCCCAGCATTTT. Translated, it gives CASSGGQFGNQPQHF.

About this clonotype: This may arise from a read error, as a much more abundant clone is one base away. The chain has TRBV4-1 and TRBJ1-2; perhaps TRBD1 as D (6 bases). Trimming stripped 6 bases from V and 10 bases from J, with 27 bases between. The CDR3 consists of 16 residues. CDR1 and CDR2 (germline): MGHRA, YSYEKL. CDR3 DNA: TGCGCCAGCAGTCCGACCGACAGGTTCGGAACAAATGACTACACCTTC. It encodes CASSPTDRFGTNDYTF.

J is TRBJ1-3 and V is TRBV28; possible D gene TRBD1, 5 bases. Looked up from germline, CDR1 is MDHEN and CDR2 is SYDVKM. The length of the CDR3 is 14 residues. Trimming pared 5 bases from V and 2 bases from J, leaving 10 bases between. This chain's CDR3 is CASSQVGAGNTIYF. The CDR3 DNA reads TGTGCCAGCAGTCAGGTAGGGGCTGGAAACACCATATATTTT.